Following are 22 T cell receptor beta chains from one sample sequenced in a study of shared clonotypes between healthy human individuals. TCRdb's copy holds only in-frame clones and misses some; the assay was immunoSEQ multiplex PCR. The sample has approximately 440,000 clones, about 74% seen once. The specimen sequenced was PBMCs. The receptors stem from a woman in her thirties or forties in good health. Some clones in this sample may be carry-over from other donors' samples.

About this clone: This probably arose from a read error, given a far larger clone one base away. Distinct nucleotide sequences in the sample also encode this CDR3. The J gene is TRBJ2-3, the V gene TRBV11-2, with no clear D. V lost 3 bases, J lost 1 base, and 5 bases lay in between. This CDR3 comprises 13 residues. CDR1 and CDR2 from the germline V gene are SGHAT and FQNNGV. The DNA of the CDR3 is TGTGCCAGCAGCTTGCTGGGCACAGATACGCAGTATTTT. Its translation is CASSLLGTDTQYF. Supplemented by reference TRBV11-2 and TRBJ2-3, the full variable domain reads EAGVAQSPRYKIIEKRQSVAFWCNPISGHATLYWYQQILGQGPKLLIQFQNNGVVDDSQLPKDRFSAERLKGVDSTLKIQPAKLEDSAVYLCASSLLGTDTQYFGPGTRLTVL.

This clone was observed a single time. The rearrangement joins TRBV5-1 to TRBJ2-7; D is perhaps TRBD2 (5 bases). Germline lookup yields CDR1 SGHRS and CDR2 YFSETQ. This CDR3 spans 15 amino acids. The V end was cut by 6 bases, the J end by 2 bases, with 18 bases between. The CDR3 DNA sequence: TGCGCCAGCATACTACGACCCGGCGGGCCCTACGAGCAGTACTTC. Translation: CASILRPGGPYEQYF.

The chain recombines TRBV6-6 with TRBJ1-3; no definite D call. V lost 9 bases, J lost 0 bases, and 12 bases lay in between. CDR1 is MNHNY, CDR2 SVGAGI, per germline (reference sequence). The length of the CDR3 is 14 residues. CDR3 coding DNA: TGTGCCAGTACCCCAGGCGGCTCTGGAAACACCATATATTTT. This sequence encodes CASTPGGSGNTIYF.

As to this clone: This clone may be a read error of a much larger clone one base away. The V and J genes are TRBV30 and TRBJ1-4; 7 bases agree with TRBD1. Unmatched junction bases numbered 16, after V lost 2 bases and J lost 10 bases. Germline V gene lookup returns CDR1 GTSNPN and CDR2 SVGIG (reference sequence). The CDR3 sequence is 16 residues long. CDR3: CAWSPGQALASGKLFF. The CDR3 region has the DNA TGTGCCTGGAGTCCAGGACAGGCCCTCGCGAGTGGAAAACTGTTTTTT.

This clone was seen a few times. Compared with germline, one end of the junction differs, possibly owing to a read error. Additional DNA sequences in this sample encode the identical CDR3. The gene calls are TRBV7-6 and TRBJ1-5, with D maybe TRBD1 (5 bases). This CDR3 has 13 amino acids. The V gene's germline CDR1 is SGHVS and CDR2 FNYEAQ. As DNA, the CDR3 is TGTGCCAGCAGCTTCTCAGGGAATCAGCCCCAGCATTTC. It is translated as CASSFSGNQPQHF.

The chain couples TRBV5-4 to TRBJ1-2; TRBD1 matches at 10 bases. Losses at the gene ends were 0 bases for V and 3 bases for J; bases not matched to a gene: 5. Germline assignment: CDR1 SGHNT and CDR2 YYREEE (reference sequence). The CDR3 covers 16 residues. The CDR3 DNA reads as TGTGCCAGCAGCTTGGGACAGGGGGCGTTGGACTATGGCTACACCTTC. This sequence encodes CASSLGQGALDYGYTF.

The chain links TRBV30 to TRBJ2-7; no firm D call. The ends were cut back, 0 bases at V and 2 bases at J, with 11 bases in the middle. This CDR3 comprises 14 residues. Germline CDR1 reads GTSNPN; CDR2 reads SVGIG (reference sequence). This CDR3 reads CAWSVWVRTYEQYF. The CDR3 DNA is TGTGCCTGGAGTGTATGGGTCCGGACCTACGAGCAGTACTTC.

The V call is TRBV10-3, the J call TRBJ1-4; D not certain. The V gene's germline CDR1 is ENHRY and CDR2 SYGVKD. The CDR3 runs to 14 residues. The V end lost 5 bases, the J end lost 4 bases, and 11 bases lay between the germline ends. CDR3 nucleotides: TGTGCCATCAGTAAAGGACGGAGTAATGAAAAACTGTTTTTT. It specifies CAISKGRSNEKLFF.

The chain couples TRBV18 to TRBJ2-3; TRBD2 matches at 7 bases. The CDR3 contains 16 residues. With V trimmed by 2 bases and J by 0 bases, 5 bases remained unmatched. From germline, CDR1 is KGHSH and CDR2 LQKENI. CDR3: CASSPNPSGSTDTQYF. The CDR3 bases are TGTGCCAGCTCACCAAACCCTAGCGGTAGCACAGATACGCAGTATTTT.

The J gene is TRBJ2-5, the V gene TRBV28; D remains unclear. V dropped 2 bases and J dropped 5 bases, with 6 bases sitting between them. CDR1 and CDR2 from the germline V gene are MDHEN and SYDVKM. CDR3 length: 12 amino acids. This CDR3 is CASSLVGETQYF. The DNA for the CDR3 is TGTGCCAGCAGTTTAGTAGGCGAGACCCAGTACTTC.

As regards this clone: The CDR3 end shows no conserved phenylalanine or tryptophan, and so a read error is likely. The chain uses TRBV29-1 and TRBJ2-7, with 9 bases fitting TRBD2. The CDR3 sequence is 13 residues long. J was trimmed by 6 bases and V by 3 bases; bases with no gene match: 6. Per the germline V gene, CDR1 is SQVTM and CDR2 is ANQGSEA. This CDR3 is CSVEVAGAGEQYL. The CDR3 DNA reads as TGCAGCGTTGAGGTAGCGGGAGCTGGCGAGCAGTACTTA.

This chain links TRBV7-2 with TRBJ2-7; D is perhaps TRBD2 (6 bases). CDR1 is SGHTA, CDR2 FQGNSA, per germline. Trimming took off 2 bases at V and 4 bases at J, with 15 bases between the two ends. The CDR3 consists of 15 residues. CDR3 residues: CASSLRAGFRYEQYF. In DNA, the CDR3 is TGTGCCAGCAGCTTAAGGGCGGGATTTCGGTACGAGCAGTACTTC.

A note on this clone: A read error likely explains this, since a far larger clone differs by one base. The J gene is TRBJ1-1, the V gene TRBV30, with a weak D call TRBD1 (5 bases). Trimming took 5 bases from V and 1 from J, leaving 11 bases between them. There are 13 residues in the CDR3. CDR1 GTSNPN and CDR2 SVGIG come from the germline V gene (reference sequence). The CDR3 here is CAWDSNENTEAFF. CDR3 DNA: TGTGCCTGGGACAGTAATGAGAACACTGAAGCTTTCTTT.

The chain employs TRBV6-5 and TRBJ1-1, with D perhaps matching TRBD1 (5 bases). CDR3 size: 14 residues. Trimming stripped 7 bases from V and 3 bases from J, with 15 bases between. Looked up from germline, CDR1 is MNHEY and CDR2 is SVGAGI. The CDR3 DNA is TGTGCCAGCACTTATACGCTGGGGGACACTGAAGCTTTCTTT. Its protein is CASTYTLGDTEAFF.

The chain combines TRBV30 with TRBJ2-2; D is perhaps TRBD2 (6 bases). The CDR3 has 13 residues. The V end was cut by 4 bases, the J end by 6 bases, with 12 bases between. Germline loops: CDR1 GTSNPN, CDR2 SVGIG (reference sequence). The CDR3 loop reads CAWKRVAAGELFF. The DNA of the CDR3 is TGTGCCTGGAAGAGAGTAGCGGCCGGGGAGCTGTTTTTT.

The V call is TRBV4-2, the J call TRBJ1-1, with D possibly TRBD1 on 5 matching bases. CDR3 size: 16 residues. Between the trimmed V and J ends, which lost 4 bases and 1 base, there was a span of 16 bases. Per germline, CDR1 LGHNA and CDR2 YNFKEQ. The CDR3 region is CASSPQQASANTEAFF. CDR3 coding DNA: TGTGCCAGCAGCCCGCAACAGGCATCCGCGAACACTGAAGCTTTCTTT.

The chain has TRBV5-1 and TRBJ1-4; possibly TRBD1 for D (5 bases). The length of the CDR3 is 13 residues. V lost 0 bases, J lost 8 bases, and 8 bases lay in between. Per germline, CDR1 SGHRS and CDR2 YFSETQ. The DNA of the CDR3 is TGCGCCAGCAGCTTGGGAAGGGGAGAAAAACTGTTTTTT. Protein: CASSLGRGEKLFF. Together with reference TRBV5-1 and TRBJ1-4, the CDR3 gives the full variable domain: KAGVTQTPRYLIKTRGQQVTLSCSPISGHRSVSWYQQTPGQGLQFLFEYFSETQRNKGNFPGRFSGRQFSNSRSEMNVSTLELGDSALYLCASSLGRGEKLFFGSGTQLSVL.

J is TRBJ2-1 and V is TRBV7-6; D unclear. V shed 5 bases and J shed 4 bases, with 6 bases lying between them. The CDR3 consists of 12 residues. Germline lookup yields CDR1 SGHVS and CDR2 FNYEAQ. This CDR3 reads CASSRRYNEQFF. CDR3 bases: TGTGCCAGCAGCCGACGATACAATGAGCAGTTCTTC.

This clone was picked up one time. This sequence joins TRBV10-3 and TRBJ2-5; 7 bases map to TRBD2. Near its end, the DNA agrees better with TRBJ2-7, so the J call may be wrong. The CDR3 covers 15 residues. CDR1 and CDR2 (germline): ENHRY, SYGVKD. The CDR3 region has the DNA TGTGCCATCGGGGGAGGGCCAGGGAGCTCCTACGAGCAGTACTTC. Encoded protein: CAIGGGPGSSYEQYF.

CDR3 sequence reads: CASSSPRAPNTEAFF. The CDR3 bases are TGTGCCAGCAGCTCCCCGCGGGCACCGAACACTGAAGCTTTCTTT. The J gene is TRBJ1-1, the V gene TRBV11-2; unclear D gene. The CDR3 has 15 amino acids. V was trimmed by 4 bases and J by 1 base, leaving 13 bases between them. CDR1 is SGHAT, CDR2 FQNNGV, per germline.

The chain recombines TRBV19 with TRBJ1-2, with D perhaps TRBD1 (6 bases). Germline assignment: CDR1 LNHDA and CDR2 SQIVND (reference sequence). The CDR3 totals 14 residues. The V and J ends lost 9 bases and 1 base respectively, with 15 bases between them. The CDR3 region is CASHPPQGNYGYTF. In DNA, the CDR3 is TGTGCCAGCCACCCCCCACAGGGTAACTATGGCTACACCTTC.

This rearrangement joins TRBV7-3 to TRBJ1-2, with D hard to call. The CDR3 loop spans 12 amino acids. The germline gives CDR1 SGHTA, CDR2 FQGTGA. V lost 2 bases, J lost 4 bases, and 5 bases lay in between. The CDR3 loop reads CASSLSGYGYTF. CDR3 in DNA: TGTGCCAGCAGCTTATCCGGCTATGGCTACACCTTC.